What follows are 7 T cell receptor beta chains derived from one specimen sequenced in a study of blood T cell repertoires in COVID-19. The protocol was immunoSEQ multiplex PCR, while the TCRdb copy is restricted to in-frame clones and leaves out a portion. The data hold approximately 180,000 clones, with more than 70% observed a single time. Material: peripheral blood. Receptors were obtained from a human donor in a cohort sampled during active COVID-19.

This clone was counted between two and nine times. This sample also contains other DNA sequences that code for the same CDR3. The chain uses TRBV18 and TRBJ2-1; possibly TRBD1 for D (6 bases). Trimming removed 4 bases from V and 6 bases from J, with 7 bases in between. Looked up from germline, CDR1 is KGHSH and CDR2 is LQKENI. This CDR3 contains 12 residues. The CDR3 reads CASSQGGNEQFF. The DNA for the CDR3 is TGTGCCAGCTCACAAGGGGGCAATGAGCAGTTCTTC.

The chain uses TRBV2 and TRBJ1-2, with 11 positions matching TRBD1. V was clipped by 4 bases and J by 7 bases; unmatched bases: 5. This CDR3 spans 14 amino acids. Germline V CDR1 and CDR2: SNHLY, FYNNEI. The CDR3 spells CASSGRDRGGGYTF. CDR3 nucleotides: TGTGCCAGCAGTGGCCGGGACAGGGGGGGTGGCTACACCTTC. Supplemented by reference TRBV2 and TRBJ1-2, the full variable domain reads EPEVTQTPSHQVTQMGQEVILRCVPISNHLYFYWYRQILGQKVEFLVSFYNNEISEKSEIFDDQFSVERPDGSNFTLKIRSTKLEDSAMYFCASSGRDRGGGYTFGSGTRLTVV.

The CDR3 is CASSSADTEAFF. Written as DNA, the CDR3 is TGCGCCAGCAGCTCGGCGGACACTGAAGCTTTCTTT. This sequence joins TRBV5-1 and TRBJ1-1; D not resolved. V lost 3 bases to trimming and J lost 3 bases, with 6 bases between them. Looked up from germline, CDR1 is SGHRS and CDR2 is YFSETQ. This CDR3 is 12 amino acids long.

In its sample, this clone was seen a few times. The chain couples TRBV7-2 to TRBJ2-7; a weak D match, TRBD2 (6 bases). V was clipped by 3 bases and J by 0 bases, with 18 bases between them. The CDR3 loop spans 17 amino acids. Germline CDR1 SGHTA, CDR2 FQGNSA. For the CDR3, the DNA is TGTGCCAGCAGCTTTCGATACGGGGGAACCAGCTCCTACGAGCAGTACTTC. Translated: CASSFRYGGTSSYEQYF.

The V gene is TRBV30, the J gene TRBJ1-6; D may be TRBD1 (5 bases). V gave up 3 bases and J gave up 7 bases, with 7 bases separating them. This CDR3 has 12 amino acids. Germline CDR1 reads GTSNPN; CDR2 reads SVGIG (reference sequence). The CDR3 region has the DNA TGTGCCTGGAGCACAGGAAATTCACCCCTCCACTTT. Amino acids: CAWSTGNSPLHF.

The gene calls are TRBV5-1 and TRBJ2-5; TRBD1 matches 7 bases. V gave up 4 bases and J gave up 3 bases; unmatched junction bases: 6. The CDR3 runs 14 residues. Looked up from germline, CDR1 is SGHRS and CDR2 is YFSETQ. CDR3 coding DNA: TGCGCCAGCAGCAGAGCCGGGACAGAAGAGACCCAGTACTTC. It translates to CASSRAGTEETQYF.

V gene TRBV28 combines with J gene TRBJ2-3, with a possible D match to TRBD2 (5 bases). V was pared by 10 bases and J by 5 bases, with 19 bases between. The CDR3 runs 14 residues. Germline V gene sequence: CDR1 MDHEN, CDR2 SYDVKM. Here the CDR3 reads CATTRRGGGDTQYF. CDR3 in DNA: TGTGCCACTACCCGACGAGGAGGTGGAGATACGCAGTATTTT.